What follows describes a single T cell receptor (beta chain). Its antigen is undetermined. The CDR3 totals 13 residues. Germline V gene lookup returns CDR1 SGHNT and CDR2 YYREEE (reference sequence). This specimen belongs to a study of OX40 agonist ivuxolimab in advanced cancers. Study details: Prior anti-PD-1, anti-PD-L1 or anti-CTLA-4 therapy was allowed; 40% had some. Study-level results: In CD8+ T cells, expanded clones were on average more numerous than in CD4+. At 0.1 to 3.0 mg/kg and by week 6, CD4+ and CD8+ T cells in the blood had expanded clonally.

Profiling relied on immunoSEQ multiplex PCR, and the TCRdb table lists in-frame clones only, not all of them. The data hold 55,000 to 70,000 clones, with 80% to 90% observed a single time. The chain carries TRBV5-4 and TRBJ1-6, with D possibly TRBD1 on 6 matching bases. Sequences were derived from CD4+ or CD8+ T cells sorted from blood, sampled in a trial of the OX40 agonist ivuxolimab. The sequence came from an adult with an advanced solid tumor such as melanoma, head and neck, liver or kidney cancer. The CDR3 here is CATKGGQASPLHF. As DNA, the CDR3 is TGTGCTACCAAGGGGGGGCAAGCTTCACCCCTCCACTTT.